This TCR beta chain came from a study of regulatory T cells in long-lasting Graves disease. This clonotype was detected only a few times. Antigen specificity is unknown. According to the study, TCR beta libraries were built with iRepertoire HTBI primers and CDR3-region Arm-PCR. TCRdb used MiXCR to reprocess the multiplex PCR reads, holding one entry per CDR3 protein. The sample consists of roughly 520,000 distinct CDR3 sequences, around 11% of them appearing once. Regarding the study as a whole: Fewer public clonotypes were shared by new patients (966) than by persistent patients (around 2,900). Authors noted too few samples as a limitation.

Time point defined: newly diagnosed GD, antithyroid drugs for less than 3 months. RNA from PBMCs was the source of the TCR library. CDR1 is MGHRA and CDR2 is YSYEKL in the germline V gene. The CDR3 length is 15 residues. The ends were cut back, 0 bases at V and 6 bases at J, with 12 bases in the middle. These data were also reused for a study on T cells in Graves' hyperthyroidism and ophthalmopathy. From that study: Stable hyperthyroidism: no ophthalmopathy progression over 18 months of follow-up. During a first-round RT-PCR of the TCR CDR3, the HTBI primer set was used.

The sequence derives from a woman in her thirties with Graves disease. This chain joins TRBV4-1 and TRBJ1-5; no clear D. The sample was peripheral blood mononuclear cells (PBMCs), taken at new diagnosis, from a patient treated with antithyroid drugs. CDR3 residues: CASSQDGRGSQPQHF. As DNA, the CDR3 is TGCGCCAGCAGCCAAGATGGTCGCGGTAGTCAGCCCCAGCATTTT.